The 20 T cell receptor beta chains below come from one sample, sequenced in a study of cytomegalovirus exposure and HLA in healthy donors. PCR primers comprised 60 Vbeta and 13 Jbeta primers. Repertoires were generated with immunoSEQ multiplex PCR, while TCRdb's copy carries only in-frame clones and drops some. Of 120,000 or so clones in the sample, 81% were seen once. Sequenced input: PBMCs. Source of these receptors: a man between 18 and 35 years old in good health and CMV-seronegative.

The rearrangement uses TRBV5-1 and TRBJ1-4; 9 nucleotides align to TRBD1. The CDR3 length is 16 residues. Unmatched junction bases numbered 11, after V lost 4 bases and J lost 7 bases. The V gene's germline CDR1 is SGHRS and CDR2 YFSETQ. CDR3 amino acids: CASSEGAGTGSEKLFF. DNA of the CDR3: TGCGCCAGCAGCGAGGGAGCCGGGACAGGGAGTGAAAAACTGTTTTTT.

The genes are TRBV5-6 and TRBJ1-3; no definite D call. The CDR3 length is 14 residues. Deletions cut 3 bases from V and 7 bases from J, with 14 bases between. Germline V gives CDR1 SGHDT, CDR2 YYEEEE. The CDR3: CASSWARSGNTIYF. The DNA for the CDR3 is TGTGCCAGCAGCTGGGCACGGTCGGGGAACACCATATATTTT.

This clone was counted a few times. The CDR3 protein is CASTPQAGGGYTF. In nucleotides, the CDR3 is TGTGCCAGCACCCCCCAGGCAGGGGGTGGCTACACCTTC. V is TRBV6-5 and J is TRBJ1-2; 7 bases line up with TRBD1. This CDR3 comprises 13 residues. CDR1 and CDR2 (germline): MNHEY, SVGAGI. The V segment lost 7 bases and the J segment 7 bases; nucleotides outside the gene matches: 9.

The CDR3: CASSLNRLAGGDTQYF. The CDR3 nucleotides read TGTGCCAGCAGCTTAAACCGCCTAGCGGGGGGAGATACGCAGTATTTT. The V gene is TRBV7-3, the J gene TRBJ2-3, with TRBD2 matching 11 bases. The germline gives CDR1 SGHTA, CDR2 FQGTGA. The CDR3 sequence is 16 residues long. J lost 5 bases, V lost 1 base, and 5 bases had no gene match. Full variable domain (rest looked up from reference TRBV7-3 and TRBJ2-3): GAGVSQTPSNKVTEKGKYVELRCDPISGHTALYWYRQSLGQGPEFLIYFQGTGAADDSGLPNDRFFAVRPEGSVSTLKIQRTERGDSAVYLCASSLNRLAGGDTQYFGPGTRLTVL.

The genes are TRBV5-5 and TRBJ2-7, with 7 bases lining up with TRBD1. V lost 0 bases, J lost 4 bases, and 4 bases stayed unmatched. The CDR3 loop spans 14 amino acids. The germline gives CDR1 SGHKS, CDR2 YYEKEE (reference sequence). The CDR3 nucleotides read TGTGCCAGCAGCTTGGAAGGCAGGGGGTACGAGCAGTACTTC. This encodes CASSLEGRGYEQYF.

The chain recombines TRBV25-1 with TRBJ2-7; TRBD2 matches at 7 bases. Losses at the gene ends were 6 bases for V and 4 bases for J; bases not matched to a gene: 3. Germline V gene data show CDR1 as MGHDK and CDR2 as SYGVNS. The CDR3 totals 12 residues. The CDR3 loop reads CASRGGVYEQYF. The DNA for the CDR3 is TGTGCCAGCAGGGGGGGGGTTTACGAGCAGTACTTC.

This clone was seen more than once but under ten times. The chain has TRBV4-3 and TRBJ2-1, with 9 positions matching TRBD1. CDR1 is LGHNA and CDR2 is YSLEER in the germline V gene. V was pared by 4 bases and J by 10 bases, with 11 bases of the junction left unmatched. CDR3 length: 15 residues. The CDR3 spells CASSPPGQGREEQFF. DNA for the CDR3: TGCGCCAGCAGCCCCCCCGGACAGGGGAGGGAAGAGCAGTTCTTC.

This chain joins TRBV5-4 and TRBJ2-2, with 7 bases fitting TRBD1. The CDR3 runs 15 residues. Germline V gene sequence: CDR1 SGHNT, CDR2 YYREEE (reference sequence). J gave up 5 bases and V 7 bases, and 11 bases lay outside the gene matches. The CDR3 loop is CASQMGQTKTGELFF. CDR3 DNA: TGTGCCAGCCAGATGGGACAGACCAAAACCGGGGAGCTGTTTTTT.

The gene calls are TRBV6-1 and TRBJ1-5; 7 positions agree with TRBD1. Per germline, CDR1 MNHNS and CDR2 SASEGT. The ends lost 4 bases at V and 7 bases at J; junction bases unmatched: 7. The CDR3 is 14 residues long. CDR3 nucleotides: TGTGCCAGCAGTGGCAACAGGGGCGCGCAGCCCCAGCATTTT. It translates to CASSGNRGAQPQHF.

This clone was recorded a few times. CDR3 in DNA: TGTGCCAGTAGTATCTCGGGAACCGGGGAGCTGTTTTTT. As protein: CASSISGTGELFF. The V and J genes are TRBV19 and TRBJ2-2, with D perhaps matching TRBD2 (5 bases). This CDR3 is built from 13 residues. Per the germline V gene, CDR1 is LNHDA and CDR2 is SQIVND (reference sequence). V lost 3 bases and J lost 5, with 7 bases in between.

The chain recombines TRBV25-1 with TRBJ1-2; 10 positions match TRBD1. The CDR3 sequence is 14 residues long. The V gene end was trimmed by 6 bases and the J gene end by 5 bases; junction bases not matched to a gene: 6. Germline V gene data show CDR1 as MGHDK and CDR2 as SYGVNS. The DNA of the CDR3 is TGTGCCAGCAGGACCGGACAGGGGGAATATGGCTACACCTTC. It codes for CASRTGQGEYGYTF.

The sample holds a few counts of this clone. The gene calls are TRBV19 and TRBJ1-4; no definite D call. Germline CDR1 is LNHDA and CDR2 is SQIVND (reference sequence). Trimming shortened V by 3 bases and J by 8 bases, and 4 bases separated the two germline ends. The CDR3 extends over 11 amino acids. CDR3 amino acids: CASSIREKLFF. The CDR3 DNA sequence: TGTGCCAGTAGTATTCGGGAAAAACTGTTTTTT.

This chain links TRBV25-1 with TRBJ1-5, with D possibly being TRBD1 (6 bases). The CDR3 spans 13 residues. Germline values: CDR1 MGHDK, CDR2 SYGVNS. Trimming left V 3 bases short and J 5 bases short, with 8 bases between. The CDR3 is CASSEDSYQPQHF. In DNA, the CDR3 is TGTGCCAGCAGTGAGGACAGTTATCAGCCCCAGCATTTT.

This clone showed up just once. The chain has TRBV6-5 and TRBJ1-1; a possible D gene is TRBD1 (5 bases). The CDR3 is 13 residues long. Germline lookup yields CDR1 MNHEY and CDR2 SVGAGI. Trimming removed 6 bases at V and 2 bases at J, with 10 bases between. The CDR3 loop reads CASRRDLNTEAFF. As DNA, the CDR3 is TGTGCCAGCAGGCGGGACCTTAACACTGAAGCTTTCTTT.

The chain combines TRBV5-1 with TRBJ1-2; no firm D call. CDR1 and CDR2 (germline): SGHRS, YFSETQ. This CDR3 has 14 residues. Trimming pared 4 bases from V and 0 bases from J, leaving 10 bases between. The CDR3 is CASSPTTSNYGYTF. DNA for the CDR3: TGCGCCAGCAGCCCCACAACCTCTAACTATGGCTACACCTTC.

The V gene is TRBV7-6, the J gene TRBJ1-2, with 8 bases that match TRBD1. CDR1 SGHVS and CDR2 FNYEAQ come from the germline V gene. The CDR3 extends over 16 amino acids. V trimming: 5 bases; J trimming: 7 bases; junction bases outside the gene matches: 15. The DNA of the CDR3 is TGTGCCAGCAGCCCGACAGGGGACCTGGTAAATCCTGGCTACACCTTC. Its protein is CASSPTGDLVNPGYTF.

This chain connects TRBV6-1 to TRBJ1-1; the D is unclear. Looked up from germline, CDR1 is MNHNS and CDR2 is SASEGT. The ends were cut back, 4 bases at V and 2 bases at J, with 5 bases in the middle. This CDR3 spans 12 amino acids. This chain's CDR3 is CASSASNTEAFF. In nucleotides, the CDR3 is TGTGCCAGCAGTGCGAGTAACACTGAAGCTTTCTTT.

The V gene is TRBV5-1, the J gene TRBJ1-1; no definite D call. Germline loops: CDR1 SGHRS, CDR2 YFSETQ. The V end lost 1 base, the J end lost 0 bases, and 10 bases lay between the germline ends. The CDR3 has 15 amino acids. CDR3 DNA sequence: TGCGCCAGCAGCTTGTATGCGGGGATGAACACTGAAGCTTTCTTT. It is translated as CASSLYAGMNTEAFF.

V gene TRBV7-2 combines with J gene TRBJ1-4; 7 bases agree with TRBD1. Germline V gives CDR1 SGHTA, CDR2 FQGNSA. This CDR3 comprises 18 residues. The V segment lost 0 bases and the J segment 10 bases; nucleotides outside the gene matches: 17. The CDR3 sequence is CASSLAGTEGLSKGKLFF. CDR3 DNA sequence: TGTGCCAGCAGCTTAGCTGGGACAGAGGGCCTAAGTAAGGGAAAACTGTTTTTT. Full variable domain (rest looked up from reference TRBV7-2 and TRBJ1-4): GAGVSQSPSNKVTEKGKDVELRCDPISGHTALYWYRQSLGQGLEFLIYFQGNSAPDKSGLPSDRFSAERTGGSVSTLTIQRTQQEDSAVYLCASSLAGTEGLSKGKLFFGSGTQLSVL.

This chain uses TRBV10-3 with TRBJ2-5; no clear D. The CDR3 consists of 14 residues. CDR1 ENHRY and CDR2 SYGVKD come from the germline V gene. The V and J ends lost 2 bases and 2 bases respectively, with 9 bases between them. The chain's CDR3 is CAISETVRQETQYF. Written as DNA, the CDR3 is TGTGCCATCAGTGAGACGGTTCGTCAAGAGACCCAGTACTTC.